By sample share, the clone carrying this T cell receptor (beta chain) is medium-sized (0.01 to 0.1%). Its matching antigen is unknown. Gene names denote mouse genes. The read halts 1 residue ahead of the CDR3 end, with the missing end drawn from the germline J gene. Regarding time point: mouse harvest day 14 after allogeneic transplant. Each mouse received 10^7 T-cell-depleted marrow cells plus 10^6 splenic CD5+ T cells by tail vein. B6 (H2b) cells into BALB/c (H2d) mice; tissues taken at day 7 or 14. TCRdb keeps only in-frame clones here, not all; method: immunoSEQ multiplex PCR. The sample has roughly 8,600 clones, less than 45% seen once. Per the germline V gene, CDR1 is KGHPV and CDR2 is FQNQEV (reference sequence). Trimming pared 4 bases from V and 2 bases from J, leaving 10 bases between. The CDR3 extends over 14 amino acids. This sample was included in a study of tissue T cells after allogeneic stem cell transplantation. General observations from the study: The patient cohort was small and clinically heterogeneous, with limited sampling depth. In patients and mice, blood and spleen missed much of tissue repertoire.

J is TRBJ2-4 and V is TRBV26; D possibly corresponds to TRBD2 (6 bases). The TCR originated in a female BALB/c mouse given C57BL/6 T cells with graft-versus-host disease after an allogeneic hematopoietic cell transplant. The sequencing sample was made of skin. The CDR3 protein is CASSPPGAQNTLYF. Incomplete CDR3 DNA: TGTGCCAGCAGTCCCCCTGGGGCTCAAAACACCTTGTAC.